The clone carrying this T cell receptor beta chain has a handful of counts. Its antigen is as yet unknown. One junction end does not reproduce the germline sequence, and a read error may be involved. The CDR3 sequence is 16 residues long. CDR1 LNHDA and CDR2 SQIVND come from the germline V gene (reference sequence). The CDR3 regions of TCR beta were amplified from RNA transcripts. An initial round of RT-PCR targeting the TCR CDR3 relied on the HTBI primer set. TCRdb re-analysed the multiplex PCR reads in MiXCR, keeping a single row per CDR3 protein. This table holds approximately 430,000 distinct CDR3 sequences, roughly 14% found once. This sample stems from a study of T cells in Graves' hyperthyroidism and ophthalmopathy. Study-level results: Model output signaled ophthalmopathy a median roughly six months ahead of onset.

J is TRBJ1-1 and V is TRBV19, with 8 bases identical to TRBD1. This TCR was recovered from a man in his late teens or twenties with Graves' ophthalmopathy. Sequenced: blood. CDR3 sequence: CASSGQTGVGNTKAFF. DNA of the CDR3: TGTGCCAGTAGTGGACAGACAGGGGTTGGAAACACTAAAGCTTTCTTT.